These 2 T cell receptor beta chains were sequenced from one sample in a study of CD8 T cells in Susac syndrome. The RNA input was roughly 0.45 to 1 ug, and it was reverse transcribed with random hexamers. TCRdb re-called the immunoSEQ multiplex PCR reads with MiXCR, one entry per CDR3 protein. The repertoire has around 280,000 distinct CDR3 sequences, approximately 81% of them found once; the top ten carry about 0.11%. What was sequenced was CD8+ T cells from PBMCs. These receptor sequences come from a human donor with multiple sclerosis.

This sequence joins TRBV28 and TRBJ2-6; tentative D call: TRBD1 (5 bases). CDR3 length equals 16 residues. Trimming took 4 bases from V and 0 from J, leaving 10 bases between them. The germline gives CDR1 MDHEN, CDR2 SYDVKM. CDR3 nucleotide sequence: TGTGCCAGCAGTTCCTCGGACAACTCTGGGGCCAACGTCCTGACTTTC. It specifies CASSSSDNSGANVLTF.

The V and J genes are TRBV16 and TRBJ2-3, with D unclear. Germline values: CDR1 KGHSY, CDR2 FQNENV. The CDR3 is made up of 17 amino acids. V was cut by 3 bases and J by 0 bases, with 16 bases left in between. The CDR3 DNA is TGTGCCAGCAGCCATCCCCCTCGGATATCTAGCACAGATACGCAGTATTTT. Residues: CASSHPPRISSTDTQYF. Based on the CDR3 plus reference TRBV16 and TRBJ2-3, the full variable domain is GEEVAQTPKHLVRGEGQKAKLYCAPIKGHSYVFWYQQVLKNEFKFLISFQNENVFDETGMPKERFSAKCLPNSPCSLEIQATKLEDSAVYFCASSHPPRISSTDTQYFGPGTRLTVL.